Sequencing of this T cell receptor (beta chain) was carried out in a study of T cell responses to AZD1222 COVID-19 vaccine. Broader study findings: Repertoires were obtained only post-peak T cell response.

Assay used: immunoSEQ multiplex PCR; TCRdb lists only in-frame clones, some missing. The table has fewer than 90,000 clones, roughly 86% seen once. To note about this clone: The antigen is undetermined.

The receptor was derived from an adult who received the AZD1222 COVID-19 vaccine. This specimen consisted of peripheral blood, obtained 28 days after the second AZD1222 dose.

The CDR3 spells CASSLLTGGYTEAFF. CDR3 coding DNA: TGTGCCAGCAGTCTTTTGACAGGGGGCTACACTGAAGCTTTCTTT. The chain links TRBV6-5 to TRBJ1-1, with 10 bases lining up with TRBD1. CDR1 is MNHEY and CDR2 is SVGAGI in the germline V gene. There are 15 residues in the CDR3. The V segment lost 5 bases and the J segment 3 bases; nucleotides outside the gene matches: 6.